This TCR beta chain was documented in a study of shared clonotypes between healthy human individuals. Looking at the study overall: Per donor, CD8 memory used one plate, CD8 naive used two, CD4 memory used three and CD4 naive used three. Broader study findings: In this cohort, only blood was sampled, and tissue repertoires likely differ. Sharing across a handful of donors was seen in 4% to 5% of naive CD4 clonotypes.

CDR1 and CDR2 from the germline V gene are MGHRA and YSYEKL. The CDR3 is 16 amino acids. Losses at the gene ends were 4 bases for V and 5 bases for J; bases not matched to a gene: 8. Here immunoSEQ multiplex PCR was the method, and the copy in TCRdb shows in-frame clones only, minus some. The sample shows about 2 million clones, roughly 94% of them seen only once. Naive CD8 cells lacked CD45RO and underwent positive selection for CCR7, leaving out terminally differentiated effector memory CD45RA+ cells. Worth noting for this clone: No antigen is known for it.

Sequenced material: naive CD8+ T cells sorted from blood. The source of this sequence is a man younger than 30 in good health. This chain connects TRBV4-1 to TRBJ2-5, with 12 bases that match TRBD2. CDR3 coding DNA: TGCGCCAGCAGCCCGCGGACTAGCGGGGATGGGGAGACCCAGTACTTC. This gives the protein CASSPRTSGDGETQYF.